The 8 T cell receptor beta chains presented below share a single source sample, sequenced in a study of blood T cell repertoires in COVID-19. The data were produced by immunoSEQ multiplex PCR, yet TCRdb's version contains in-frame clones alone and is incomplete. The table shows approximately 150,000 clones, with about 90% occurring only once. What was sequenced was PBMCs or T cells enriched from blood (not recorded which). All receptors come from a human donor with acute COVID-19. The donor label of this sample is uncertain.

This chain links TRBV30 with TRBJ2-1, with D maybe TRBD1 (6 bases). The CDR3 extends over 12 amino acids. Germline V gives CDR1 GTSNPN, CDR2 SVGIG (reference sequence). V was shortened by 7 bases and J by 6 bases, with 13 bases between the two germline ends. The CDR3 loop is CASDSFSNEQFF. The CDR3 DNA reads TGTGCCTCGGACAGCTTTTCCAATGAGCAGTTCTTC. Based on the CDR3 plus reference TRBV30 and TRBJ2-1, the full variable domain is SQTIHQWPATLVQPVGSPLSLECTVEGTSNPNLYWYRQAAGRGLQLLFYSVGIGQISSEVPQNLSASRPQDRQFILSSKKLLLSDSGFYLCASDSFSNEQFFGPGTRLTVL.

The chain couples TRBV29-1 to TRBJ2-7; a possible D gene is TRBD1 (5 bases). Germline assignment: CDR1 SQVTM and CDR2 ANQGSEA. The V gene lost 6 bases and the J gene lost 2 bases, with 11 bases spanning the gap. The CDR3 loop spans 12 amino acids. The CDR3, as DNA: TGCAGCGTAGCCGACAGCGCCTACGAGCAGTACTTC. This encodes CSVADSAYEQYF.

This clone appeared a single time. The gene calls are TRBV14 and TRBJ1-2; a possible D gene is TRBD1 (5 bases). Trimming removed 4 bases at V and 5 bases at J, with 14 bases between. CDR1 and CDR2 (germline): SGHDN, FVKESK. The CDR3 sequence is 14 residues long. The CDR3 protein is CASSPHGTGYGYTF. In nucleotides, the CDR3 is TGTGCCAGCAGCCCACATGGGACTGGGTATGGCTACACCTTC.

This rearrangement joins TRBV6-1 to TRBJ1-1; a weak D match, TRBD1 (6 bases). This CDR3 region has 15 residues. With 2 bases removed from V and 4 bases from J, the gap between germline ends came to 14 bases. From germline, CDR1 is MNHNS and CDR2 SASEGT. The CDR3, as DNA: TGTGCCAGCAGTGAATTGGGGGGGCGCAGCACTGAAGCTTTCTTT. This sequence encodes CASSELGGRSTEAFF.

This clone came up once. V and J are TRBV5-5 and TRBJ2-7, with D tentatively TRBD1 (6 bases). CDR3 length: 14 residues. Deletions cut 2 bases from V and 4 bases from J, with 13 bases between. The germline V gene has CDR1 SGHKS and CDR2 YYEKEE (reference sequence). DNA of the CDR3: TGTGCCAGCAGCTTCTCAAGGGGGTCATACGAGCAGTACTTC. This codes for CASSFSRGSYEQYF.

In this sample, this clone turned up a few times. The chain carries TRBV7-9 and TRBJ1-2; D gene ambiguous. Per germline, CDR1 SEHNR and CDR2 FQNEAQ (reference sequence). The CDR3 consists of 12 residues. The V gene lost 4 bases and the J gene lost 4 bases, with 7 bases spanning the gap. The CDR3 DNA reads TGTGCCAGCAGCTCGGAGGCCTATGGCTACACCTTC. As protein: CASSSEAYGYTF.

The genes are TRBV6-6 and TRBJ1-2; 10 bases align to TRBD1. Germline V gene lookup returns CDR1 MNHNY and CDR2 SVGAGI (reference sequence). Trimming removed 6 bases from V and 8 bases from J; junction bases left unmatched: 3. The CDR3 sequence is 12 residues long. CDR3 nucleotides: TGTGCCAGCAGCCGGGACAGGGGAGGCTACACCTTC. It encodes CASSRDRGGYTF.

The sample holds one count of this clone. Different DNA sequences within this sample yield the same CDR3. In DNA, the CDR3 is TGTGCCAGCAGCGTAGAACAGGGGAATGGCTACACCTTC. Protein: CASSVEQGNGYTF. This chain connects TRBV9 to TRBJ1-2, with 7 nucleotides matching TRBD1. CDR1 is SGDLS and CDR2 is YYNGEE in the germline V gene. V dropped 0 bases and J dropped 6; count of bases not matched to a gene: 2. This CDR3 contains 13 residues.